Shown below are 24 T cell receptor beta chains from a single sample sequenced in a study of blood T cell repertoires in COVID-19. Clones were sequenced by immunoSEQ multiplex PCR, and TCRdb holds only the in-frame ones, with some missing. The data contain hundreds of thousands of clones, 85% to 90% of them singletons. Sample: PBMCs or T cells enriched from blood (not recorded which). The receptors stem from a woman in her forties or fifties with acute COVID-19.

Points on this clone: Different DNA sequences within this sample yield the same CDR3. This chain links TRBV29-1 with TRBJ1-2, with D unresolved. The CDR3 is made up of 12 amino acids. Trimming shortened V by 6 bases and J by 6 bases, and 14 bases separated the two germline ends. Germline loops: CDR1 SQVTM, CDR2 ANQGSEA. The CDR3 nucleotides are TGCAGCGTCGAGGAGGGAACTCATGGCTACACCTTC. Its translation: CSVEEGTHGYTF.

V usage is TRBV6-6 and J usage is TRBJ2-1, with a possible D match to TRBD2 (6 bases). Germline V lookup: CDR1 MNHNY, CDR2 SVGAGI (reference sequence). This CDR3 has 17 amino acids. The V gene lost 5 bases and the J gene lost 1 base, with 18 bases spanning the gap. The CDR3 coding sequence is TGTGCCAGCAGTCACGGATCCGGGAGTAGATCCTACAATGAGCAGTTCTTC. It codes for CASSHGSGSRSYNEQFF.

The rearrangement uses TRBV5-1 and TRBJ2-3, with unresolved D. V shed 0 bases and J shed 3 bases, with 5 bases lying between them. The CDR3 sequence is 13 residues long. Per germline, CDR1 SGHRS and CDR2 YFSETQ. Here the CDR3 DNA reads TGCGCCAGCAGCTTGGCCGTGACAGATACGCAGTATTTT. Residues: CASSLAVTDTQYF.

This chain joins TRBV5-1 and TRBJ2-3; 10 bases line up with TRBD2. Per the germline V gene, CDR1 is SGHRS and CDR2 is YFSETQ. V dropped 0 bases and J dropped 4; count of bases not matched to a gene: 11. The CDR3 consists of 18 residues. CDR3 nucleotides: TGCGCCAGCAGCTTGGCCTGGGTAGCGGGAGGCAGGGCAGATACGCAGTATTTT. Its protein is CASSLAWVAGGRADTQYF.

The rearrangement joins TRBV29-1 to TRBJ2-3; TRBD2 aligns across 8 bases. CDR3 length: 14 amino acids. V lost 3 bases and J lost 4; bases outside the gene matches: 6. Germline V gene lookup returns CDR1 SQVTM and CDR2 ANQGSEA. The DNA of the CDR3 is TGCAGCGTTGAGGAGACTAGCGCCTCAGATACGCAGTATTTT. Its protein product is CSVEETSASDTQYF.

The chain couples TRBV28 to TRBJ1-4; maybe TRBD1 (5 bases). Germline V lookup: CDR1 MDHEN, CDR2 SYDVKM. The ends were cut back, 4 bases at V and 2 bases at J, with 11 bases in the middle. The CDR3 has 15 amino acids. CDR3 protein: CASSSQGGTNEKLFF. CDR3 coding DNA: TGTGCCAGCAGTTCCCAGGGAGGTACTAATGAAAAACTGTTTTTT.

The chain joins TRBV27 to TRBJ1-2; perhaps TRBD1 as D (6 bases). Germline CDR1 MNHEY, CDR2 SMNVEV (reference sequence). Trimming removed 6 bases at V and 2 bases at J, with 13 bases between. This CDR3 comprises 14 residues. CDR3 sequence (DNA): TGTGCCAGCAGGCCACAGGGAACCAACTATGGCTACACCTTC. The encoded protein is CASRPQGTNYGYTF.

The genes are TRBV3-1 (or the pseudogene TRBV3-2) and TRBJ2-1, with a weak D call TRBD1 (6 bases). The CDR3 is made up of 13 amino acids. Germline lookup yields CDR1 LGHDT and CDR2 YNNKEL (reference sequence). V lost 5 bases and J lost 5, with 10 bases in between. This CDR3 reads CASSSYRDNEQFF. CDR3 coding DNA: TGTGCCAGCAGCAGCTACAGGGACAATGAGCAGTTCTTC.

The chain combines TRBV28 with TRBJ1-1, with 7 bases fitting TRBD1. The CDR3 is 17 residues long. CDR1 and CDR2 (germline): MDHEN, SYDVKM. V lost 6 bases and J lost 2; bases outside the gene matches: 15. The CDR3 region is CASSYFNRGRFNTEAFF. As DNA, the CDR3 is TGTGCCAGCAGCTATTTTAACAGGGGACGTTTCAACACTGAAGCTTTCTTT.

The CDR3 protein is CASSQVGGRHRNTEAFF. The CDR3 DNA reads as TGCGCCAGCAGCCAAGTAGGTGGCAGACACCGGAACACTGAAGCTTTCTTT. The chain links TRBV4-1 to TRBJ1-1; D ambiguous. Trimming took off 1 base at V and 1 base at J, with 16 bases between the two ends. The V gene's germline CDR1 is MGHRA and CDR2 YSYEKL. The CDR3 consists of 17 residues.

The genes are TRBV25-1 and TRBJ1-6, with D possibly TRBD1 on 6 matching bases. This CDR3 has 17 residues. Germline V CDR1 and CDR2: MGHDK, SYGVNS. V was clipped by 5 bases and J by 0 bases, with 14 bases between them. DNA of the CDR3: TGTGCCAGCAGTCCCAAGGGGGTGAGCTCCTATAATTCACCCCTCCACTTT. This gives the protein CASSPKGVSSYNSPLHF.

J is TRBJ2-1 and V is TRBV27; the match to TRBD2 covers 13 bases. The CDR3 totals 18 residues. Germline V gene sequence: CDR1 MNHEY, CDR2 SMNVEV (reference sequence). With V trimmed by 1 base and J by 7 bases, 10 bases remained unmatched. The CDR3 reads CASSLFLLAGGLGNEQFF. The CDR3 nucleotides are TGTGCCAGCAGTTTATTTCTACTAGCGGGAGGGCTTGGTAATGAGCAGTTCTTC.

The chain couples TRBV11-2 to TRBJ2-7; 7 bases fit TRBD2. The CDR3 spans 14 residues. Germline V gene sequence: CDR1 SGHAT, CDR2 FQNNGV. J lost 0 bases, V lost 7 bases, and 6 bases had no gene match. In nucleotides, the CDR3 is TGTGCCAGCAAGGGAGGGCTGAGCTCCTACGAGCAGTACTTC. This gives the protein CASKGGLSSYEQYF.

The chain joins TRBV30 to TRBJ2-7, with 9 bases that match TRBD1. Germline V gene sequence: CDR1 GTSNPN, CDR2 SVGIG (reference sequence). This CDR3 region has 15 residues. Trimming at V came to 2 bases and at J to 5 bases, leaving 10 bases not matched to a gene. The CDR3 nucleotides are TGTGCCTGGAGTCGCGCCGGGACAGGGATTAACGAGCAGTACTTC. Its protein product is CAWSRAGTGINEQYF.

This rearrangement joins TRBV28 to TRBJ2-7; no definite D call. CDR1 MDHEN and CDR2 SYDVKM come from the germline V gene. Trimming cost V 6 bases and J 4 bases, with 10 bases left between them. The CDR3 runs 12 residues. As DNA, the CDR3 is TGTGCCAGCAGCACGGGTCGATACGAGCAGTACTTC. Translation: CASSTGRYEQYF.

The CDR3 region has the DNA TGTGCCAGCAGCCCCCAGGCCGACAGCCTCTACACCTTC. This translates into CASSPQADSLYTF. This chain uses TRBV7-6 with TRBJ1-2, with a possible D match to TRBD1 (5 bases). V lost 5 bases to trimming and J lost 10 bases, with 17 bases between them. The CDR3 is 13 amino acids. The germline gives CDR1 SGHVS, CDR2 FNYEAQ.

The V call is TRBV9, the J call TRBJ2-7, with 7 bases identical to TRBD2. CDR1 and CDR2 from the germline V gene are SGDLS and YYNGEE. J was trimmed by 5 bases and V by 1 base; bases with no gene match: 9. The CDR3 consists of 15 residues. The CDR3 bases are TGTGCCAGCAGCGTAATTGGGAGGGTGGGTGACGAGCAGTACTTC. Protein product: CASSVIGRVGDEQYF.

The chain links TRBV9 to TRBJ1-1; D unresolved. Germline CDR1 and CDR2: SGDLS and YYNGEE. The CDR3 has 15 amino acids. With 3 bases removed from V and 0 bases from J, the gap between germline ends came to 12 bases. The CDR3 DNA reads as TGTGCCAGCAGCGCTCCCGTCGGGGTGAACACTGAAGCTTTCTTT. This encodes CASSAPVGVNTEAFF.

DNA of the CDR3: TGTGCCACACAAACCGACAGGGGGAGCTCCTACGAGCAGTACTTC. Amino acids: CATQTDRGSSYEQYF. The chain employs TRBV6-6 and TRBJ2-7; 9 positions match TRBD1. Germline loops: CDR1 MNHNY, CDR2 SVGAGI (reference sequence). This CDR3 comprises 15 residues. The ends lost 10 bases at V and 0 bases at J; junction bases unmatched: 10.

The rearrangement links TRBV27 to TRBJ2-7; D is perhaps TRBD1 (7 bases). The CDR3 contains 15 residues. V lost 6 bases and J 0 bases, leaving 15 bases between the germline ends. CDR1 and CDR2 from the germline V gene are MNHEY and SMNVEV (reference sequence). This CDR3 is CASRGGQLSSYEQYF. CDR3 nucleotides: TGTGCCAGCAGGGGGGGACAGTTAAGCTCCTACGAGCAGTACTTC.

This chain links TRBV11-1 with TRBJ2-7; D is unresolved. Trimming took 4 bases from V and 2 from J, leaving 6 bases between them. CDR1 SGHAT and CDR2 FQDESV come from the germline V gene (reference sequence). The CDR3 is 12 residues long. CDR3 sequence reads: CASSYYTYEQYF. DNA of the CDR3: TGTGCCAGCAGCTATTACACCTACGAGCAGTACTTC.

This clone was counted a few times. The chain has TRBV10-3 and TRBJ1-4; 10 nucleotides match TRBD1. Germline V CDR1 and CDR2: ENHRY, SYGVKD. The V and J ends lost 6 bases and 6 bases, in that order; junction bases with no gene match: 1. This CDR3 has 13 residues. CDR3 region: CAIRGQGDEKLFF. In DNA form, the CDR3 reads TGTGCCATCAGAGGACAGGGGGATGAAAAACTGTTTTTT.

The chain has TRBV5-6 and TRBJ1-5; a weak D match, TRBD1 (6 bases). The length of the CDR3 is 16 residues. Germline loops: CDR1 SGHDT, CDR2 YYEEEE. Trimming cost V 4 bases and J 0 bases, with 14 bases left between them. The DNA of the CDR3 is TGTGCCAGCAGCAATCTCGCAGGGGTTAGCAATCAGCCCCAGCATTTT. It translates to CASSNLAGVSNQPQHF.

The chain is built from TRBV7-2 and TRBJ1-6; maybe TRBD1 (6 bases). Trimming took off 6 bases at V and 5 bases at J, with 11 bases between the two ends. The germline CDR1 and CDR2 sequences are SGHTA and FQGNSA. The CDR3 is 14 amino acids. The CDR3 nucleotides are TGTGCCAGCAGTTCCGGGACAAATAATTCACCCCTCCACTTT. It encodes CASSSGTNNSPLHF.